One T cell receptor (beta chain) is described in this entry. This clone was picked up a small number of times. Its antigen target is currently unknown. No quality values exist for individual bases; no much larger clone is one base distant. The data are from a study of Ad26.COV2.S vaccination and SARS-CoV-2 variants (dated by TCRdb to about 2021). Some background on the complete study: Vaccine-arm donors came from COV1001, a multicentre, randomized, double-blind, placebo-controlled phase I-IIa trial of Ad26.COV2.S in healthy adults. Dosing of Ad26.COV2.S was intramuscular, at either 5x10^10 or 1x10^11 viral particles, delivered as one shot or as two shots spaced 56 days apart. A total of around 32 samples were included in the TCR-sequenced set, comprising about 20 Ad26.COV2.S vaccine recipients, 5 placebo recipients and 8 SARS-CoV-2 convalescent individuals. TCRbeta repertoire sequencing served as the tool for gauging how specific and how broad the SARS-CoV-2-reactive T cell receptors were following Ad26.COV2.S vaccination. Participants in the trial were split at random into five groups of five each, receiving low-dose or high-dose Ad26.COV2.S once or twice, or else placebo on both occasions. Blinding of investigators to trial group allocation was maintained during experiments and outcome assessment. What the research found in general, with its limitations: Comparable non-spike TCR breadth was observed between vaccine and placebo recipients, consistent with only spike being contained in the vaccine. According to the authors, total T cell responses may have been underestimated by the TCR breadth and depth analyses. Ad26.COV2.S recipients had higher spike-specific TCR breadth than placebo recipients (P = 0.0014). The study was not powered to compare responses between vaccine doses or regimens. After vaccination, spike-specific CD8+ and CD4+ T cell responses were reported to show substantial breadth.

The immunoSEQ Assay was used to sequence TCRbeta CDR3 regions. After extraction, genomic DNA underwent amplification by bias-controlled multiplex PCR, followed by high-throughput sequencing. In the paper's pipeline: To quantify the absolute abundance of each unique TCRbeta CDR3 region, sequences were collapsed and filtered. T cell fraction was estimated by normalization of TCRbeta template counts to usable DNA, with usable DNA being measured through amplification of reference genes present in all nucleated cells. Repertoire TCRs were annotated as SARS-CoV-2-specific by exact matching of V gene, CDR3 amino acid sequence and J gene to a known reactive TCR set. The reference SARS-CoV-2 TCR set came from MIRA and was filtered for enrichment in COVID-19-positive ImmuneCODE repertoires, removing public or cross-reactive TCRs. Using the MIRA antigens, annotated TCRs were further analysed by specific ORF or by position within an ORF. Breadth was defined as the number of annotated unique rearrangements divided by the total number of unique productive rearrangements, and depth was defined as the summed frequency of the annotated unique rearrangements. Two-sided Wilcoxon rank-sum tests were used to compare TCR breadth between groups. The table was pulled from immuneACCESS by TCRdb, which kept in-frame rearrangements only. Such tables lose some clones; where checked, under half of the loss comes from unresolved V genes, and the rest has no known cause. V, J and clone size derive from that table, while D and trimming were established from the DNA sequence. The sample yields 300,000 to 350,000 clones; 75% to 90% were counted once. Together, the top ten hold about 11% of the sample.

The CDR3 runs 13 residues from the cysteine to the phenylalanine. The DNA shown is the 39-base CDR3, in frame from base 1. In the germline V gene (reference sequence), CDR1 corresponds to MNHEY and CDR2 to SMNVEV. V is pared back by 1 base and J by 1 base, with 4 bases lying between the germline termini. The label giving this sample's treatment or condition can be read as: about 20 received Ad26.COV2.S at low or high dose, single or two shots; roughly 5 received placebo; per-sample allocation not given. Repertoires of vaccine and placebo recipients were sequenced from samples collected on day 63 after the first injection. Cohort 1b enrolled 25 to 30 adults aged 18-55 years at a single site in Boston, USA, between 29 July and 7 August 2020. Ad26.COV2.S was a replication-incompetent adenovirus type 26 vector expressing a prefusion-stabilized SARS-CoV-2 spike protein from the original Wuhan strain.

The source of this sequence is a person aged 18-60 years who received the Ad26.COV2.S COVID-19 vaccine or a placebo. The rearranged chain carries TRBV27 and TRBJ1-1, with the D gene not confidently named. The sample was peripheral blood, taken in a trial of Ad26.COV2.S vaccine versus placebo. The CDR3 corresponds to CASSLWRNTEAFF. In nucleotides, the sequence is TGTGCCAGCAGTTTATGGAGGAACACTGAAGCTTTCTTT.